A single sample is the source of the 20 T cell receptor beta chains below, sequenced in a study of blood T cell repertoires in COVID-19. Sequencing was performed with immunoSEQ multiplex PCR; in TCRdb, only in-frame clones are kept and a portion is missing. Of over 200,000 clones in the sample, around 82% are singletons; the top ten hold roughly 8.7%. The specimen sequenced was peripheral blood. Source of these receptors: a man aged 35-49 years with active or convalescent COVID-19.

This clone was found once. The chain has TRBV30 and TRBJ1-4; maybe TRBD1 (6 bases). With 0 bases removed from V and 6 bases from J, the gap between germline ends came to 20 bases. Germline lookup yields CDR1 GTSNPN and CDR2 SVGIG (reference sequence). The CDR3 loop spans 17 amino acids. CDR3 DNA: TGTGCCTGGAGTGTACTCAGATGGGTAGGGGGATATGAAAAACTGTTTTTT. Protein product: CAWSVLRWVGGYEKLFF.

The chain links TRBV9 to TRBJ1-6; D is perhaps TRBD1 (5 bases). In germline, CDR1 is SGDLS, CDR2 YYNGEE. CDR3 size: 15 residues. Trimming stripped 3 bases from V and 5 bases from J, with 12 bases between. CDR3 sequence (DNA): TGTGCCAGCAGCGCCCCGGGACTGAATAATTCACCCCTCCACTTT. It codes for CASSAPGLNNSPLHF.

The rearrangement uses TRBV7-9 and TRBJ1-3; D may be TRBD1 (5 bases). The CDR3 length is 14 residues. Per the germline V gene, CDR1 is SEHNR and CDR2 is FQNEAQ (reference sequence). V gave up 5 bases and J gave up 3 bases, with 11 bases separating them. CDR3 sequence: CASSSGRGGNTIYF. CDR3 DNA sequence: TGTGCCAGCAGCAGTGGGAGGGGTGGAAACACCATATATTTT.

The chain recombines TRBV5-1 with TRBJ1-1; 10 bases fit TRBD1. CDR1 and CDR2 from the germline V gene are SGHRS and YFSETQ. V trimming: 4 bases; J trimming: 5 bases; junction bases outside the gene matches: 8. The CDR3 has 15 amino acids. CDR3 bases: TGCGCCAGCAGCGGAAGACAGGGGGCTTGGACTGAAGCTTTCTTT. It is translated as CASSGRQGAWTEAFF.

The V call is TRBV7-3, the J call TRBJ2-2; 11 bases are a match to TRBD1. CDR1 and CDR2 from the germline V gene are SGHTA and FQGTGA. This CDR3 region has 16 residues. Germline trimming cut 5 bases from V and 7 bases from J; bases unmatched to any gene: 9. This CDR3 is CASSRVDRGQYGELFF. The DNA of the CDR3 is TGTGCCAGCAGCCGTGTGGACAGGGGGCAATACGGGGAGCTGTTTTTT. The full variable domain, in which reference TRBV7-3 and TRBJ2-2 provide the parts outside the CDR3, is GAGVSQTPSNKVTEKGKYVELRCDPISGHTALYWYRQSLGQGPEFLIYFQGTGAADDSGLPNDRFFAVRPEGSVSTLKIQRTERGDSAVYLCASSRVDRGQYGELFFGEGSRLTVL.

V and J are TRBV30 and TRBJ1-2; D perhaps matches TRBD1 (6 bases). From germline, CDR1 is GTSNPN and CDR2 SVGIG (reference sequence). There are 12 residues in the CDR3. V was shortened by 1 base and J by 8 bases, with 11 bases between the two germline ends. CDR3 DNA: TGTGCCTGGAGTGGACAGGCTCGAGGCTACACCTTC. Protein sequence: CAWSGQARGYTF.

This chain links TRBV6-2 or TRBV6-3 with TRBJ1-1, with a tentative D call TRBD1 (6 bases). The CDR3 totals 15 residues. Trimming removed 6 bases at V and 12 bases at J, with 26 bases between. Germline values: CDR1 MNHEY, CDR2 SVGEGT. In DNA form, the CDR3 reads TGTGCCAGCAGCCGCCCTCGGGGGGCCCTTGCCACAACTTTCTTT. Protein: CASSRPRGALATTFF.

The gene calls are TRBV28 and TRBJ1-6; 7 nucleotides align to TRBD1. Germline V gene data show CDR1 as MDHEN and CDR2 as SYDVKM. The CDR3 is 15 residues long. V shed 9 bases, J shed 6 bases, and the junction held 11 bases outside the gene matches. CDR3 sequence: CASHPLGQINSPLHF. Here the CDR3 DNA reads TGTGCCAGTCACCCGCTGGGACAGATTAATTCACCCCTCCACTTT.

The V gene is TRBV2, the J gene TRBJ2-3, with 8 bases fitting TRBD2. The CDR3 consists of 17 residues. CDR1 SNHLY and CDR2 FYNNEI come from the germline V gene. Trimming cost V 6 bases and J 0 bases; bases outside gene matches: 11. CDR3 loop: CASRPRGGAPSTDTQYF. CDR3 DNA sequence: TGTGCCAGCAGACCTCGGGGGGGGGCGCCTAGCACAGATACGCAGTATTTT.

The chain combines TRBV5-1 with TRBJ2-7; TRBD1 matches at 8 bases. Germline CDR1 and CDR2: SGHRS and YFSETQ. V dropped 6 bases and J dropped 3; count of bases not matched to a gene: 11. CDR3 length equals 15 residues. The DNA of the CDR3 is TGCGCCAGCACACCCGGCGGGACAGGCCGCTACGAGCAGTACTTC. This encodes CASTPGGTGRYEQYF.

The chain joins TRBV10-2 to TRBJ2-7, with TRBD1 identical over 7 bases. This CDR3 is 14 amino acids long. The V and J ends lost 8 bases and 2 bases, in that order; junction bases with no gene match: 9. Per germline, CDR1 WSHSY and CDR2 SAAADI. The DNA of the CDR3 is TGCGCCAGCGCCTGGGACAGAGATACCTACGAGCAGTACTTC. Its translation is CASAWDRDTYEQYF.

V and J are TRBV2 and TRBJ1-6, with TRBD1 matching over 8 bases. The CDR3 runs 15 residues. The J segment lost 7 bases and the V segment lost 6 bases, leaving 8 bases of the junction unmatched. Germline V gives CDR1 SNHLY, CDR2 FYNNEI. CDR3 amino acids: CASRPRQGSNSPLHF. CDR3 sequence (DNA): TGTGCCAGCAGGCCTAGACAGGGGAGCAATTCACCCCTCCACTTT.

V usage is TRBV3-1 (or the pseudogene TRBV3-2) and J usage is TRBJ2-2; 8 nucleotides line up with TRBD2. This CDR3 is built from 17 residues. The germline V gene encodes CDR1 LGHDT and CDR2 YNNKEL (reference sequence). V lost 5 bases, J lost 4 bases, and 12 bases stayed unmatched. This CDR3 reads CASSKASGRLRTGELFF. The CDR3 DNA follows: TGTGCCAGCAGCAAGGCGAGCGGGAGACTTCGCACCGGGGAGCTGTTTTTT.

V and J are TRBV5-4 and TRBJ1-1; 7 nucleotides line up with TRBD1. The CDR3 is 15 amino acids. V gave up 2 bases and J gave up 5 bases; unmatched junction bases: 9. The V gene's germline CDR1 is SGHNT and CDR2 YYREEE (reference sequence). The CDR3 coding sequence is TGTGCCAGCAGCTTCGGGACAGCCCTGGAGACTGAAGCTTTCTTT. It codes for CASSFGTALETEAFF.

The chain joins TRBV2 to TRBJ2-3; D possibly corresponds to TRBD2 (6 bases). The CDR3 loop spans 14 amino acids. Trimming pared 3 bases from V and 4 bases from J, leaving 11 bases between. Germline assignment: CDR1 SNHLY and CDR2 FYNNEI. CDR3 nucleotides: TGTGCCAGCAGTGAGGGCGGGATCCCAGATACGCAGTATTTT. It yields the protein CASSEGGIPDTQYF. The full variable domain, in which reference TRBV2 and TRBJ2-3 provide the parts outside the CDR3, is EPEVTQTPSHQVTQMGQEVILRCVPISNHLYFYWYRQILGQKVEFLVSFYNNEISEKSEIFDDQFSVERPDGSNFTLKIRSTKLEDSAMYFCASSEGGIPDTQYFGPGTRLTVL.

The CDR3 sequence: CASRTGTGAYEQFF. The CDR3 DNA reads TGTGCCAGCAGGACGGGGACGGGAGCGTATGAGCAGTTCTTC. The V gene is TRBV2, the J gene TRBJ2-1; a weak D match, TRBD2 (6 bases). Trimming removed 6 bases at V and 8 bases at J, with 17 bases between. Germline CDR1 SNHLY, CDR2 FYNNEI. This CDR3 is 14 amino acids long.

This clone was seen only a few times. This sequence joins TRBV5-1 and TRBJ1-1; 7 bases are shared with TRBD1. CDR1 is SGHRS, CDR2 YFSETQ, per germline. With 4 bases clipped from V and 6 bases from J, the junction kept 9 bases outside the gene matches. The CDR3 spans 14 residues. CDR3 sequence: CASSIRETGSEAFF. The CDR3 nucleotides are TGCGCCAGCAGCATACGGGAGACAGGGTCTGAAGCTTTCTTT.

V is TRBV11-3 and J is TRBJ2-3; D ambiguous. The V and J ends lost 0 bases and 5 bases respectively, with 6 bases between them. From germline, CDR1 is SGHNT and CDR2 YENEEA. This CDR3 is 13 amino acids long. This CDR3 is CASSLDRRDTQYF. CDR3 nucleotides: TGTGCCAGCAGCTTAGACCGGAGAGATACGCAGTATTTT.

The V call is TRBV29-1, the J call TRBJ2-2; 11 nucleotides match TRBD1. Losses at the gene ends were 4 bases for V and 1 base for J; bases not matched to a gene: 2. Germline CDR1 is SQVTM and CDR2 is ANQGSEA. This CDR3 contains 15 residues. CDR3 coding DNA: TGCAGCGTTGGGGACAGGGGGATGAACACCGGGGAGCTGTTTTTT. Protein product: CSVGDRGMNTGELFF.

The rearrangement uses TRBV11-2 and TRBJ2-7; D remains ambiguous. V was pared by 2 bases and J by 2 bases, with 10 bases between. The length of the CDR3 is 14 residues. Germline loops: CDR1 SGHAT, CDR2 FQNNGV. The CDR3 nucleotides read TGTGCCAGCAGCTTATTTTCCCCTACCTACGAGCAGTACTTC. Its protein product is CASSLFSPTYEQYF. Full variable domain (outside the CDR3, taken from reference TRBV11-2 and TRBJ2-7): EAGVAQSPRYKIIEKRQSVAFWCNPISGHATLYWYQQILGQGPKLLIQFQNNGVVDDSQLPKDRFSAERLKGVDSTLKIQPAKLEDSAVYLCASSLFSPTYEQYFGPGTRLTVT.